This TCR beta chain came from a study of blood T cells in healthy people across ages. V was clipped by 2 bases and J by 10 bases, with 15 bases between them. The CDR3 runs to 13 residues. The authors ran a second PCR of 7 to 11 cycles using a sample-barcoded 5' primer and a J-beta primer mix. TCRdb analysed the 5' RACE reads with MiXCR anew, one entry per CDR3 protein. In the table there are fewer than 1,000,000 distinct CDR3 sequences, under 45% of which are singletons. The sequence came from a man aged 55 to 70 in good health. Input material: blood. The chain couples TRBV12-3 or TRBV12-4 to TRBJ2-7; D is possibly TRBD1 (5 bases). CDR3 in amino acids: CASSLRPPGAQYF. The CDR3 region has the DNA TGTGCCAGCAGTTTAAGGCCGCCTGGGGCCCAGTACTTC.